This TCR beta chain was sequenced in a study of cytomegalovirus exposure and HLA in healthy donors. Study as a whole: An earlier analysis found around 100 million unique TCR beta sequences from around 180 million T cells.

Germline assignment: CDR1 SGHTS and CDR2 YDEGEE. The CDR3 runs 16 residues. V dropped 0 bases and J dropped 6; count of bases not matched to a gene: 7. With 60 Vbeta and 13 Jbeta primers, the PCR was carried out. Produced via immunoSEQ multiplex PCR; TCRdb's table is partial and in-frame only. In the table there are 50,000 to 55,000 clones, less than 75% of which are singletons. This receptor was obtained from a woman aged 45-65 years in good health and CMV-seropositive. The sequenced sample consisted of PBMCs. The chain recombines TRBV5-8 with TRBJ1-5, with 9 bases fitting TRBD1. CDR3 residues: CASSLGGGQGIQPQHF. The CDR3 bases are TGTGCCAGCAGCTTGGGGGGGGGACAGGGTATTCAGCCCCAGCATTTT.